At least ten counts were recorded for the clone carrying this T cell receptor beta chain. Amplification yielded TCR beta CDR3 regions, with RNA transcripts as the source. The TCR CDR3 first-round RT-PCR relied on the HTBI primer set. TCRdb re-called the multiplex PCR reads through MiXCR, storing one row per CDR3 protein. The table records more than 350,000 distinct CDR3 sequences, about 14% of them present only once. Trimming pared 3 bases from V and 5 bases from J, leaving 13 bases between. CDR3 length: 14 amino acids. This entry comes from a study of T cells in Graves' hyperthyroidism and ophthalmopathy.

This TCR derives from a woman in her twenties or thirties with Graves' ophthalmopathy. The chain is built from TRBV12-3 or TRBV12-4 and TRBJ2-5; D may be TRBD1 or TRBD2 (5 bases each). Sequencing used blood. The CDR3 protein is CASSFQGGEETQYF. The CDR3 DNA sequence: TGTGCCAGCAGTTTCCAGGGTGGGGAGGAGACCCAGTACTTC.